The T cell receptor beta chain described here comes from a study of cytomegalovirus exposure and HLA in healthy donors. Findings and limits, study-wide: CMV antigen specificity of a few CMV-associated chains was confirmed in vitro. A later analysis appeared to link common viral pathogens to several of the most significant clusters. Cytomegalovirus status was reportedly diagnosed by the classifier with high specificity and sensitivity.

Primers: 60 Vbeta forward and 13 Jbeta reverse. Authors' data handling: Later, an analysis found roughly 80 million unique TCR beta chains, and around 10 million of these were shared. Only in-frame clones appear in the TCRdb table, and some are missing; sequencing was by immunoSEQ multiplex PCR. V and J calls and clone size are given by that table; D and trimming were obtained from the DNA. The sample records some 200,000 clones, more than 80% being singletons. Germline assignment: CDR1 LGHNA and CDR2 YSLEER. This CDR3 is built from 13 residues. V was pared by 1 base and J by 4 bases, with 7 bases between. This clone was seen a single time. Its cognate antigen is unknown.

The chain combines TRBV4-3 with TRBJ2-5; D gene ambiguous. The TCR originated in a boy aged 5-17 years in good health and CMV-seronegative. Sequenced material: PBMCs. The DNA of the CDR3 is TGCGCCAGCAGCCAAGGACCGGGAGAGACCCAGTACTTC. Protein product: CASSQGPGETQYF.